Each of the 3 T cell receptor beta chains below was sequenced from the same sample in a study of identical twins. TCRdb reprocessed the 5' RACE reads with MiXCR, giving one entry per CDR3 protein. Of a few hundred thousand distinct CDR3 sequences in the sample, roughly a tenth were seen once. Input material: memory T cells sorted from blood. These receptors were obtained from a man between 50 and 59 years old in good health.

The V and J genes are TRBV4-2 and TRBJ2-5; D is perhaps TRBD2 (5 bases). V was cut by 0 bases and J by 3 bases, with 14 bases left in between. The CDR3 has 16 amino acids. CDR1 and CDR2 from the germline V gene are LGHNA and YNFKEQ. Written as DNA, the CDR3 is TGTGCCAGCAGCCAAGATCCCCTAGCCAGTAAAGAGACCCAGTACTTC. Encoded protein: CASSQDPLASKETQYF.

Only a few counts were recorded for this clonotype. V and J are TRBV5-6 and TRBJ1-2; weak D call: TRBD1 (5 bases). The CDR3 length is 14 residues. The germline V gene encodes CDR1 SGHDT and CDR2 YYEEEE. V lost 0 bases and J 4 bases, leaving 10 bases between the germline ends. CDR3: CASSLGQKAYGYTF. The CDR3 region has the DNA TGTGCCAGCAGCTTGGGACAGAAGGCCTATGGCTACACCTTC.

This clonotype occurred a few times. The V gene is TRBV12-3 or TRBV12-4, the J gene TRBJ1-1; D might be TRBD1 (5 bases). The CDR3 has 15 residues. The V end was cut by 3 bases, the J end by 9 bases, with 20 bases between. This CDR3 reads CASSLGSGQSLKAFF. In nucleotides, the CDR3 is TGTGCCAGCAGTTTGGGGTCGGGGCAGTCTCTTAAAGCTTTCTTT.